The clone carrying this T cell receptor beta chain was seen repeatedly, ten times or more. Germline V lookup: CDR1 SGHTA, CDR2 FQGNSA. CDR3 length: 15 amino acids. The V end lost 2 bases, the J end lost 0 bases, and 8 bases lay between the germline ends. Both TRBC1 and TRBC2 were covered by a beta constant-region primer of two equimolar oligonucleotides. Via MiXCR, TCRdb re-called the UMI-ligation and nested PCR reads, giving one row per CDR3 protein. The table shows roughly 91,000 distinct CDR3 sequences, with over 10% occurring only once. The sample belongs to a study of naive and memory T cell subsets.

Input material: central memory CD4+ T cells from blood. The source of this sequence is a human donor in good health. V usage is TRBV7-2 and J usage is TRBJ2-1; D is ambiguous. This CDR3 is CASSLLSSSYNEQFF. The CDR3 DNA reads TGTGCCAGCAGCTTACTGTCGAGCTCCTACAATGAGCAGTTCTTC.